A selection of T cell receptor beta chains follows, all from one sample in a study of T cell repertoires in cytomegalovirus infection. TCRdb reanalysed the reads using MiXCR and keeps one entry per CDR3 protein. The table lists 300,000 to 400,000 distinct CDR3 sequences, 9.5% of them singletons. Sequencing input: PBMCs. Every receptor here comes from a human donor in good health (CMV status not recorded). Some clones in this sample may be carry-over from other donors' samples. CDR3s include the opening cysteine and the closing phenylalanine or tryptophan. A D gene is named only where the DNA matches it firmly. Rows may omit the clone size; those that give it use once, few, many or a size class.

j_gene | abundance | v_gene | d_gene | CDR3nt | CDR3aa
TRBJ2-1 | many | TRBV7-6 | TRBD1 | TGTGCCAGCAGCTTAAGGGGACAGGGGGCGTACGAGCAGTTCTTC | CASSLRGQGAYEQFF
TRBJ1-2 | NA | TRBV6-5 | NA | TGTGCCAGCAGTTACTCGGGGGCTAACTATGGCTACACCTTC | CASSYSGANYGYTF
TRBJ1-5 | many | TRBV15 | NA | TGTGCCACCAGCAGAGTTGATGGGGGGATCCCCTTGGGTAACAATCAGCCCCAGCATTTT | CATSRVDGGIPLGNNQPQHF
TRBJ2-7 | many | TRBV6-1 | NA | TGTGCCACCTCCCTCCGGCGGCAGCTCAACTCCTACGAGCAGTACTTC | CATSLRRQLNSYEQYF
TRBJ2-7 | many | TRBV7-2 | TRBD2 | TGTGCCAGCAGACTACTAGCGGGAAGCTCCTACGAGCAGTACTTC | CASRLLAGSSYEQYF
TRBJ1-2 | NA | TRBV27 | NA | TGTGCCAGCTCAGTTGGGGGCAGGACCCACTATGGCTACACCTTC | CASSVGGRTHYGYTF
TRBJ2-7 | many | TRBV6-2/TRBV6-3 | NA | TGTGCCAGCAGCTCCACCCCCTACGAGCAGTACTTC | CASSSTPYEQYF
TRBJ1-2 | few | TRBV19 | TRBD1 | TGTGCCAGTACCGACAGGGCTGGGTATGGCTACACCTTC | CASTDRAGYGYTF
TRBJ2-5 | many | TRBV6-2/TRBV6-3 | TRBD2 | TGTGCCAGCAGCCCCGGACTAGCTGAAGAGACCCAGTACTTC | CASSPGLAEETQYF
TRBJ1-5 | many | TRBV7-8 | NA | TGTGCCAGCAGCAAGGGACACCAGAATCAGCCCCAGCATTTT | CASSKGHQNQPQHF
TRBJ2-1 | many | TRBV14 | NA | TGTGCCAGCAGCCAATGGCGGGTGGAGTTCTTC | CASSQWRVEFF
TRBJ2-1 | many | TRBV11-1 | NA | TGTGCCAGCAGCTTAACTTCCCCGCTAGGCTCCTACAATGAGCAGTTCTTC | CASSLTSPLGSYNEQFF
TRBJ2-5 | few | TRBV5-1 | TRBD1 | TGCGCCAGCAGCTCGACAGGGATGGGAGAGACCCAGTACTTC | CASSSTGMGETQYF
TRBJ2-5 | many | TRBV7-6 | NA | TGTGCCAGCAGCATATTAGTGGGGCCCTGGGACGGACAAGAGACCCAGTACTTC | CASSILVGPWDGQETQYF
TRBJ1-2 | NA | TRBV5-5 | NA | TGTGCCAGCAGCTTGACAGGCTTCTATGGCTACACCTTC | CASSLTGFYGYTF
TRBJ1-2 | few | TRBV7-6 | NA | TGTGCCTGGGCTGGTCGGGGCTACACCTTC | CAWAGRGYTF
TRBJ2-1 | many | TRBV7-2 | NA | TGTGCCAGCAGGCCGGACTTGATCTACAATGAGCAGTTCTTC | CASRPDLIYNEQFF
TRBJ2-1 | many | TRBV7-8 | NA | TGTGCCAGCAGCTTACGGATTCCGGGAGTCAATGAGCAGTTCTTC | CASSLRIPGVNEQFF
TRBJ2-3 | few | TRBV12-3/TRBV12-4 | TRBD2 | TGTGCCAGCAGTCTACGAGCGGGGGGGCTGGGAGATACGCAGTATTTT | CASSLRAGGLGDTQYF
TRBJ1-5 | NA | TRBV7-9 | NA | TGTGCCACCGACAGATTAGATCAGCCCCAGCATTTT | CATDRLDQPQHF
TRBJ2-1 | many | TRBV20-1 | TRBD1 | TGCAGTGCCGTCGCCGGGACAGGGTCCTACAATGAGCAGTTCTTC | CSAVAGTGSYNEQFF
TRBJ2-5 | NA | TRBV10-3 | NA | TGTGCCATCTCACAGAAAGAGACCCAGTACTTC | CAISQKETQYF
TRBJ2-5 | many | TRBV7-8 | NA | TGTGCCAGCAACCGGGACTTCCAAGAGACCCAGTACTTC | CASNRDFQETQYF
TRBJ2-7 | many | TRBV6-2/TRBV6-3 | NA | TGTGCCAGCACCCTGAAGTGGTCCTCCTACGAGCAGTACTTC | CASTLKWSSYEQYF
TRBJ2-7 | NA | TRBV20-1 | NA | TGCAGTGCTAGCGACCAGGGGAACGAGCAGTACTTC | CSASDQGNEQYF
TRBJ1-2 | NA | TRBV6-6 | NA | TGTGCCAGCAGTTACGACGTCCCGGAACAGGGCCAAGAGAACTATGGCTACACCTTC | CASSYDVPEQGQENYGYTF
TRBJ2-5 | few | TRBV4-3 | NA | TGCGCCAGCAGCCAAGATTCATTTACGGACAGACAAGAGACCCAGTACTTC | CASSQDSFTDRQETQYF
TRBJ2-7 | NA | TRBV7-9 | TRBD1 | TGTGCCAGCAGCCAGACAGGGAGTCCCTACTACGAGCAGTACTTC | CASSQTGSPYYEQYF
TRBJ2-5 | many | TRBV7-2 | TRBD2 | TGTGCCAGCAGCATAGCGGGAGGACCTCAAGAGACCCAGTACTTC | CASSIAGGPQETQYF
TRBJ2-2 | NA | TRBV12-3/TRBV12-4 | TRBD2 | TGTGCCAGCAGAACCCCGAGCGGGGGGGCGTGGACCGGGGAGCTGTTTTTT | CASRTPSGGAWTGELFF
TRBJ2-2 | NA | TRBV14 | NA | TGTGCCAGCAGCCAAGTAGGCTCGAACACCGGGGAGCTGTTTTTT | CASSQVGSNTGELFF
TRBJ2-2 | many | TRBV7-7 | NA | TGTGCCAGCAGCTCCTACCCTGGGGCGGGGAACACCGGGGAGCTGTTTTTT | CASSSYPGAGNTGELFF
TRBJ1-2 | few | TRBV7-8 | NA | TGTGCCAGCAGCCACCCCCCGGCGGTTGATGATGGCTACACCTTC | CASSHPPAVDDGYTF
TRBJ2-7 | many | TRBV6-6 | TRBD1 | TGTGCCAGCAACCAACAGGGGACCTCCTACGAGCAGTACTTC | CASNQQGTSYEQYF
TRBJ1-5 | many | TRBV27 | TRBD1 | TGTGCCAGCAGTTCGCCTGGCAGGGGGGATCAGCCCCAGCATTTT | CASSSPGRGDQPQHF
TRBJ2-1 | many | TRBV4-1 | NA | TGCGCCAGCAGCCGGGTGGGTCTGCTAATCGAGCAGTTCTTC | CASSRVGLLIEQFF
TRBJ1-3 | NA | TRBV30 | NA | TGTGCCTGGGGCCGACCTGGGGGCTCTGGAAACACCATATATTTT | CAWGRPGGSGNTIYF
TRBJ2-1 | few | TRBV9 | TRBD2 | TGTGCCAGCAGCGTAGGGCTTAGCGGGGGGTACAATGAGCAGTTCTTC | CASSVGLSGGYNEQFF
TRBJ2-7 | few | TRBV27 | NA | TGTGCCACCCGCCCTCCCGGCGGGACAGTGTACGAGCAGTACTTC | CATRPPGGTVYEQYF
TRBJ2-1 | many | TRBV7-2 | TRBD2 | TGTGCCAGCAGCTCGGGACTAGCGGGGGGACCGACCTACAATGAGCAGTTCTTC | CASSSGLAGGPTYNEQFF
TRBJ1-2 | few | TRBV6-2/TRBV6-3 | NA | TGTGCCAGCCGACTAATAGATGGCTACACCTTC | CASRLIDGYTF
TRBJ2-7 | NA | TRBV27 | NA | TGTGCCAGCAGCAAGACAGGAGGAACCTACGAGCAGTACTTC | CASSKTGGTYEQYF
TRBJ2-7 | NA | TRBV27 | NA | TGTGCCAGCAGTTTATATCGACAGCCTTTCGACGAGCAGTACTTC | CASSLYRQPFDEQYF
TRBJ1-2 | NA | TRBV7-9 | NA | TGTGCCAGCAGACAAACCCAGGGTGTCCATGGCTACACCTTC | CASRQTQGVHGYTF
TRBJ2-5 | many | TRBV11-2 | NA | TGTGCCAGCAGCCCAGGGCAGGGGTACCAAGAGACCCAGTACTTC | CASSPGQGYQETQYF
TRBJ1-3 | NA | TRBV6-6 | NA | TGTGCCAGCAGTTACGGCACAGTTGGAAACTCTGGAAACACCATATATTTT | CASSYGTVGNSGNTIYF
TRBJ2-1 | few | TRBV2 | TRBD2 | TGTGCCAGCAGTGAAACTAGCGGGGGGGCCAGTAGGAATGAGCAGTTCTTC | CASSETSGGASRNEQFF
TRBJ1-1 | many | TRBV7-2 | TRBD1 | TGTGCCAGCAGCCTAAGGGGATTGCAGGGGGCTAAAAACACTGAAGCTTTCTTT | CASSLRGLQGAKNTEAFF
TRBJ2-1 | NA | TRBV6-2/TRBV6-3 | TRBD2 | TGTGCCAGCAGCTCCTGGGGAGGGCCCCCCTACAATGAGCAGTTCTTC | CASSSWGGPPYNEQFF
TRBJ2-3 | many | TRBV28 | TRBD2 | TGTGCCAGCAGTACTGCTAGCGGGGGGGAAGCAGATACGCAGTATTTT | CASSTASGGEADTQYF
TRBJ2-3 | many | TRBV28 | NA | TGTGCCAGCAGTCAACTAGGGCACACAGATACGCAGTATTTT | CASSQLGHTDTQYF
TRBJ2-7 | many | TRBV7-2 | NA | TGTGCCAGCAGCCCAAGGTCCTTACACGTCTACGAGCAGTACTTC | CASSPRSLHVYEQYF